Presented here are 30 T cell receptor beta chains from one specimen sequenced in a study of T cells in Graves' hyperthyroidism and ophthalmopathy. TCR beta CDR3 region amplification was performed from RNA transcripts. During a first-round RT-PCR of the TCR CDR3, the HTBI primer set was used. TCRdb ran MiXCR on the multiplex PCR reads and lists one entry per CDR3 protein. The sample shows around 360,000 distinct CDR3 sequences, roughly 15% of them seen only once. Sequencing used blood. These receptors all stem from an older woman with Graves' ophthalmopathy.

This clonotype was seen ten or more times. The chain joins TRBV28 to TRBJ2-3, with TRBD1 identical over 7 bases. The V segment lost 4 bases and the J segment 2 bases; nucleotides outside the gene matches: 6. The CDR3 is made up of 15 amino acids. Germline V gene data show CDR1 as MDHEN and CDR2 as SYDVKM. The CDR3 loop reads CASSSPGTVTDTQYF. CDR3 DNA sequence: TGTGCCAGCAGTTCCCCCGGGACAGTCACAGATACGCAGTATTTT. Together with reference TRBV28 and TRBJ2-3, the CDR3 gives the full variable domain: DVKVTQSSRYLVKRTGEKVFLECVQDMDHENMFWYRQDPGLGLRLIYFSYDVKMKEKGDIPEGYSVSREKKERFSLILESASTNQTSMYLCASSSPGTVTDTQYFGPGTRLTVL.

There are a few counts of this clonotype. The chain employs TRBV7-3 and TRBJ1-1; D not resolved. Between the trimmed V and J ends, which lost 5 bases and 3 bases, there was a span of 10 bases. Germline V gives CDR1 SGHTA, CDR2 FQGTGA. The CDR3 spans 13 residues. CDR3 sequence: CASSTKRDTEAFF. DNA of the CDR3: TGTGCCAGCAGCACGAAAAGGGACACTGAAGCTTTCTTT.

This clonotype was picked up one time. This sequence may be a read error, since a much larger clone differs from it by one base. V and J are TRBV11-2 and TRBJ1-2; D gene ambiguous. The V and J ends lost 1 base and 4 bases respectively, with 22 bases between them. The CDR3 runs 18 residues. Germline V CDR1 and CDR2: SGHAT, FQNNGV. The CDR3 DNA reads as TGTGCCAGCAGCTTAGGTCGCGGAGATCCCAGAGGATTCTATGGCTACACCTTC. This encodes CASSLGRGDPRGFYGYTF.

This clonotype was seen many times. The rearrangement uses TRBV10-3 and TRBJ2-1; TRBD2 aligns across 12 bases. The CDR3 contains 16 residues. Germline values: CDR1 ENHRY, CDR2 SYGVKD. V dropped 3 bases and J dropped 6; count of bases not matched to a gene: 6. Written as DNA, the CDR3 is TGTGCCATCAGTGATCCCGGGACTAGCGGGTTCAATGAGCAGTTCTTC. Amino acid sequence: CAISDPGTSGFNEQFF.

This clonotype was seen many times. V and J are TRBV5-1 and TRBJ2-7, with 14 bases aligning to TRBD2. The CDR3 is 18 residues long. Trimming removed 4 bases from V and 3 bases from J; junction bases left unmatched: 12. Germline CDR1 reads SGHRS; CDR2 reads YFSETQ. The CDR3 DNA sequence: TGCGCCAGCAGCCTATACGGGACTAGCGGGAGTGAAGTCTACGAGCAGTACTTC. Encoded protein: CASSLYGTSGSEVYEQYF. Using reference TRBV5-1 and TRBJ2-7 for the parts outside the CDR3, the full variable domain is KAGVTQTPRYLIKTRGQQVTLSCSPISGHRSVSWYQQTPGQGLQFLFEYFSETQRNKGNFPGRFSGRQFSNSRSEMNVSTLELGDSALYLCASSLYGTSGSEVYEQYFGPGTRLTVT.

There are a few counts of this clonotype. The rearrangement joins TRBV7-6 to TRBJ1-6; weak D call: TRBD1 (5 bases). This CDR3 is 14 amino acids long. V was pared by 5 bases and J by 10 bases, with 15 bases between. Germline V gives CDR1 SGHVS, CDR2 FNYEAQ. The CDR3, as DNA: TGTGCCAGCAGCCCTCAGTCGGAGGGGTCACCCCTCCACTTT. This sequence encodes CASSPQSEGSPLHF.

The CDR3 coding sequence is TGTGCCAGCAGTGGAGAGGGTGTTTACGGGACCAATGAGCAGTTCTTC. Amino acid sequence: CASSGEGVYGTNEQFF. This chain joins TRBV6-1 and TRBJ2-1, with D possibly called TRBD1 or TRBD2 (5 bases each). V lost 4 bases, J lost 6 bases, and 19 bases lay in between. There are 16 residues in the CDR3. The germline V gene has CDR1 MNHNS and CDR2 SASEGT.

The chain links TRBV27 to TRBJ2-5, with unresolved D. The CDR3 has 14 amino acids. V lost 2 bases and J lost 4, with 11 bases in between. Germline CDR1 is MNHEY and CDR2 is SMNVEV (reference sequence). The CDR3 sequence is CASSLRVGRETQYF. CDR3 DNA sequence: TGTGCCAGCAGTTTACGGGTGGGTCGAGAGACCCAGTACTTC.

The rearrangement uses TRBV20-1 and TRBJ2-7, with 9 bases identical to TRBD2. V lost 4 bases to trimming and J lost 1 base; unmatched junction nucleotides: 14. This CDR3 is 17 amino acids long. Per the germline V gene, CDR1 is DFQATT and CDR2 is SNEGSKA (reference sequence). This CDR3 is CSAMTLRGREGSYEQYF. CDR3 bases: TGCAGTGCTATGACTCTGCGAGGGCGGGAGGGATCCTACGAGCAGTACTTC.

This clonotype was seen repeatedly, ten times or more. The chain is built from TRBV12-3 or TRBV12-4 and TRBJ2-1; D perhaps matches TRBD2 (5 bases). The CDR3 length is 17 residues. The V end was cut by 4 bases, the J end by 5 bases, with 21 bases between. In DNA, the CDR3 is TGTGCCAGCAGTTCCGACGAGGGATTAGCTCGTAACAATGAGCAGTTCTTC. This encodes CASSSDEGLARNNEQFF.

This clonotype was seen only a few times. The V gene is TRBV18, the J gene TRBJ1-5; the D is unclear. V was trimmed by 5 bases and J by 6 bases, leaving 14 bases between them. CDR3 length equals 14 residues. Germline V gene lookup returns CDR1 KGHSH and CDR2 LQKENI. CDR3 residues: CASSSYEEFQPQHF. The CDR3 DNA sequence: TGTGCCAGCTCATCCTACGAGGAGTTTCAGCCCCAGCATTTT.

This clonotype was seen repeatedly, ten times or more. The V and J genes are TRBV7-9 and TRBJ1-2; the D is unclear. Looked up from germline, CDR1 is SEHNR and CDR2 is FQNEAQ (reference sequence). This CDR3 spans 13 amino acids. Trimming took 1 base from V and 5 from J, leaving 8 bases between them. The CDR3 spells CASSLERPYGYTF. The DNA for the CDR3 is TGTGCCAGCAGCTTAGAGCGACCTTATGGCTACACCTTC.

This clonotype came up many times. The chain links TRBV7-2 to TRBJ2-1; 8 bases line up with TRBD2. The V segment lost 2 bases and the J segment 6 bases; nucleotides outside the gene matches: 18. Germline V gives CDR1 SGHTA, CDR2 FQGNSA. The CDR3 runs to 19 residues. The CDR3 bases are TGTGCCAGCAGCTTAACAGGGATGGTGTTAGGGACTAGGAGCAATGAGCAGTTCTTC. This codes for CASSLTGMVLGTRSNEQFF.

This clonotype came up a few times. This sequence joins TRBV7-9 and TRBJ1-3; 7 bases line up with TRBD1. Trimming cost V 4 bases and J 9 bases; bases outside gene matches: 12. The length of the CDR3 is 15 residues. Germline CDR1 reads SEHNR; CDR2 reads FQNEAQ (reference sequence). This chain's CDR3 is CASSSDGTVRGTIYF. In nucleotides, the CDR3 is TGTGCCAGCAGCTCCGATGGGACAGTTCGGGGCACCATATATTTT. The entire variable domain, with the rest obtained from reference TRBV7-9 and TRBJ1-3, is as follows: DTGVSQNPRHKITKRGQNVTFRCDPISEHNRLYWYRQTLGQGPEFLTYFQNEAQLEKSRLLSDRFSAERPKGSFSTLEIQRTEQGDSAMYLCASSSDGTVRGTIYFGEGSWLTVV.

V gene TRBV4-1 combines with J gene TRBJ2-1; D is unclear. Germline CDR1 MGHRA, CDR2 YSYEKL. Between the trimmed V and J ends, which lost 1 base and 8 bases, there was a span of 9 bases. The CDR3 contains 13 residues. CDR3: CASSQVGSDEQFF. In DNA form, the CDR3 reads TGCGCCAGCAGCCAAGTCGGCAGCGATGAGCAGTTCTTC.

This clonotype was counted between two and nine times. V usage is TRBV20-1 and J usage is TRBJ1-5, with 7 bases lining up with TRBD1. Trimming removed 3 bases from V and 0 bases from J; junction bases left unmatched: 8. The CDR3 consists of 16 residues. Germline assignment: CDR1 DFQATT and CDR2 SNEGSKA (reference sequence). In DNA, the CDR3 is TGCAGTGCTAGTAGGGACAGACGATTTAGCAATCAGCCCCAGCATTTT. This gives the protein CSASRDRRFSNQPQHF.

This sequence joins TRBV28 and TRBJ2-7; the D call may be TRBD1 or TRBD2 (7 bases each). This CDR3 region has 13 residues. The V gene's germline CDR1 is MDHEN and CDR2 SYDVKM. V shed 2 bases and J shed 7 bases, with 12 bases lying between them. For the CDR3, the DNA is TGTGCCAGCAGTTTAGGGACAGCGGGGGAGCAGTACTTC. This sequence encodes CASSLGTAGEQYF.

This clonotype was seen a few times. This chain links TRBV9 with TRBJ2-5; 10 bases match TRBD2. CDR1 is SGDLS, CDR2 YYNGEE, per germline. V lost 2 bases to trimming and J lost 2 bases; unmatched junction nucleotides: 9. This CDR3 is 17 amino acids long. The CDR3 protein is CASSVHSTSGRQETQYF. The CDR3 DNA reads TGTGCCAGCAGCGTGCACTCGACTAGCGGGCGACAAGAGACCCAGTACTTC. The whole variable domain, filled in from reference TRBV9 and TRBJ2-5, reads DSGVTQTPKHLITATGQRVTLRCSPRSGDLSVYWYQQSLDQGLQFLIQYYNGEERAKGNILERFSAQQFPDLHSELNLSSLELGDSALYFCASSVHSTSGRQETQYFGPGTRLLVL.

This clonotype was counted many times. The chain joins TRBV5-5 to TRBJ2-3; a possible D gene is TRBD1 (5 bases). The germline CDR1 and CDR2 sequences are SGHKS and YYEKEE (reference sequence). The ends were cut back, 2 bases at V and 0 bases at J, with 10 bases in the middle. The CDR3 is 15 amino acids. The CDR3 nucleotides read TGTGCCAGCAGCTTAGGGGTTTCTAGCACAGATACGCAGTATTTT. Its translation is CASSLGVSSTDTQYF.

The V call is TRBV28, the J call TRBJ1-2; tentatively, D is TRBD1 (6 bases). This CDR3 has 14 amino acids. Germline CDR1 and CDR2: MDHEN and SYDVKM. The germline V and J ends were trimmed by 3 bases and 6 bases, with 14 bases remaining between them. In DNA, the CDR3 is TGTGCCAGCAGTTTTGGGGGCGCCGCCCATGGCTACACCTTC. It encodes CASSFGGAAHGYTF.

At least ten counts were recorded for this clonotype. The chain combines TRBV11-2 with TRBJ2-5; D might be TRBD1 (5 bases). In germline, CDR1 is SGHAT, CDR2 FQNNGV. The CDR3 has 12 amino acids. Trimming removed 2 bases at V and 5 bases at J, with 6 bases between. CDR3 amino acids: CASSLYRETQYF. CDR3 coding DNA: TGTGCCAGCAGCTTATACAGGGAGACCCAGTACTTC.

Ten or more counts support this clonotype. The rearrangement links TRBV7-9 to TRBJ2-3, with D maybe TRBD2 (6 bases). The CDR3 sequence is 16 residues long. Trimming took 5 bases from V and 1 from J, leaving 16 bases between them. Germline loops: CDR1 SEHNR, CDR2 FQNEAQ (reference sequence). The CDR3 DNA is TGTGCCAGCAGCATCGGTAGCGCTAGCGGCACAGATACGCAGTATTTT. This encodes CASSIGSASGTDTQYF.

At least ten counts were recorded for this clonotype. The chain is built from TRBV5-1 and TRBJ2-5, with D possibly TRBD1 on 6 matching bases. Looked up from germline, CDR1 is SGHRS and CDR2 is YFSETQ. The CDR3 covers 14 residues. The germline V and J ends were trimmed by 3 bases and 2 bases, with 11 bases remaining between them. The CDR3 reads CASSSGQTQETQYF. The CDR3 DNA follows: TGCGCCAGCAGCTCCGGACAGACTCAAGAGACCCAGTACTTC.

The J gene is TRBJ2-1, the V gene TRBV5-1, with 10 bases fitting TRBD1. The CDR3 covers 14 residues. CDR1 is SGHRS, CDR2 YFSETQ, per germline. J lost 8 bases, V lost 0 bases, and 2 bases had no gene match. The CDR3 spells CASSLGTGGDEQFF. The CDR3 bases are TGCGCCAGCAGCTTGGGGACAGGGGGAGATGAGCAGTTCTTC. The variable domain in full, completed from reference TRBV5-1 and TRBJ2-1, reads KAGVTQTPRYLIKTRGQQVTLSCSPISGHRSVSWYQQTPGQGLQFLFEYFSETQRNKGNFPGRFSGRQFSNSRSEMNVSTLELGDSALYLCASSLGTGGDEQFFGPGTRLTVL.

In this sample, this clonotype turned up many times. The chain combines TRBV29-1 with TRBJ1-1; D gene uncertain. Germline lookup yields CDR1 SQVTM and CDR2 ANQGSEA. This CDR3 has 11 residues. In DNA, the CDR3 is TGCAGTTGGCAGTCGAACACTGAAGCTTTCTTT. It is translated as CSWQSNTEAFF.

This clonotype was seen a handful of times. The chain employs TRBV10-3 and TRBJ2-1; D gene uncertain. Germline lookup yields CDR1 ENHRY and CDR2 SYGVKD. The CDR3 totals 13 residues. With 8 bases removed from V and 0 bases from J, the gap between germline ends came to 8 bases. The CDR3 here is CAIAAASYNEQFF. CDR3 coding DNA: TGTGCCATCGCCGCGGCCTCCTACAATGAGCAGTTCTTC.

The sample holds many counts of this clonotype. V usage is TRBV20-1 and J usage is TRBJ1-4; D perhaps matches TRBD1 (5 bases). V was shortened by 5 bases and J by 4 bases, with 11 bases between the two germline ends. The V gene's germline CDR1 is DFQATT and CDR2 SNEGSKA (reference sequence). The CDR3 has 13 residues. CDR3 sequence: CSAPAGSNEKLFF. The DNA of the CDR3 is TGCAGTGCTCCCGCAGGGAGTAATGAAAAACTGTTTTTT.

The CDR3 bases are TGTGCCAGCAGCACCTACAGGGAGGATGAGCAGTTCTTC. Translating gives CASSTYREDEQFF. V is TRBV7-3 and J is TRBJ2-1; the D call may be TRBD1 or TRBD2 (6 bases each). Looked up from germline, CDR1 is SGHTA and CDR2 is FQGTGA. With 5 bases removed from V and 8 bases from J, the gap between germline ends came to 13 bases. CDR3 size: 13 residues.

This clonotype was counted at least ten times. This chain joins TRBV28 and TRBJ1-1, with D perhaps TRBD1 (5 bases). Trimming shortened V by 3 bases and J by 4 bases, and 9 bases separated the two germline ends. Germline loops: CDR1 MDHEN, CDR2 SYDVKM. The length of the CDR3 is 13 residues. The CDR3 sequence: CASSLGVITEAFF. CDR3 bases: TGTGCCAGCAGTTTGGGGGTTATCACTGAAGCTTTCTTT.

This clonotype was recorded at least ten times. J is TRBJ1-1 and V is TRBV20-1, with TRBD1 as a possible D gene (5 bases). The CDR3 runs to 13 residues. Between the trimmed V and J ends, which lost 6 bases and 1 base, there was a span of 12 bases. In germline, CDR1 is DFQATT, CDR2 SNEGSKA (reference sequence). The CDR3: CSARTSANTEAFF. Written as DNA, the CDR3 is TGCAGTGCCCGGACATCCGCGAACACTGAAGCTTTCTTT.